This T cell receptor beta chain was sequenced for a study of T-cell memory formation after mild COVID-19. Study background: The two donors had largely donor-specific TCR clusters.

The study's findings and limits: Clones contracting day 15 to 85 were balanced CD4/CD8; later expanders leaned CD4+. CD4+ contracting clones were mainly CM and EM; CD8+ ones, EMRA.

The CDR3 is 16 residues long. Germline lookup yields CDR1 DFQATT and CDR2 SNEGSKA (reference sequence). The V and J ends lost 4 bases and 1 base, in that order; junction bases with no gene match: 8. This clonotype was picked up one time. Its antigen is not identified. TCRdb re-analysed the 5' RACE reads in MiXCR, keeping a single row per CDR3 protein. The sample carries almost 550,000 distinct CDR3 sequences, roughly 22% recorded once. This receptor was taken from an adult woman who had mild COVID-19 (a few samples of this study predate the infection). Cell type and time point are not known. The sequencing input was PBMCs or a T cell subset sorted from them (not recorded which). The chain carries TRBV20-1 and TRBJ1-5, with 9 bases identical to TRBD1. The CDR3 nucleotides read TGCAGTGCTAAAGGGACAGGGAAAATCAGCAATCAGCCCCAGCATTTT. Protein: CSAKGTGKISNQPQHF.